This note documents a single TCR beta chain sequence. Produced via immunoSEQ multiplex PCR; TCRdb's table is partial and in-frame only. The sample yields about 240,000 clones, about four fifths seen once. This record comes from a study of blood T cell repertoires in COVID-19. Germline CDR1 reads SNHLY; CDR2 reads FYNNEI. Trimming took off 4 bases at V and 5 bases at J, with 9 bases between the two ends. This CDR3 is built from 13 residues. V gene TRBV2 combines with J gene TRBJ1-5; possibly TRBD1 for D (5 bases). Sequenced material: peripheral blood. The sequence derives from a woman older than 75 with acute or convalescent COVID-19. CDR3 residues: CASSAVRDQPQHF. The CDR3 nucleotides read TGTGCCAGCAGTGCGGTCAGGGATCAGCCCCAGCATTTT. The full variable domain, its missing parts supplied by reference TRBV2 and TRBJ1-5, is EPEVTQTPSHQVTQMGQEVILRCVPISNHLYFYWYRQILGQKVEFLVSFYNNEISEKSEIFDDQFSVERPDGSNFTLKIRSTKLEDSAMYFCASSAVRDQPQHFGDGTRLSIL.